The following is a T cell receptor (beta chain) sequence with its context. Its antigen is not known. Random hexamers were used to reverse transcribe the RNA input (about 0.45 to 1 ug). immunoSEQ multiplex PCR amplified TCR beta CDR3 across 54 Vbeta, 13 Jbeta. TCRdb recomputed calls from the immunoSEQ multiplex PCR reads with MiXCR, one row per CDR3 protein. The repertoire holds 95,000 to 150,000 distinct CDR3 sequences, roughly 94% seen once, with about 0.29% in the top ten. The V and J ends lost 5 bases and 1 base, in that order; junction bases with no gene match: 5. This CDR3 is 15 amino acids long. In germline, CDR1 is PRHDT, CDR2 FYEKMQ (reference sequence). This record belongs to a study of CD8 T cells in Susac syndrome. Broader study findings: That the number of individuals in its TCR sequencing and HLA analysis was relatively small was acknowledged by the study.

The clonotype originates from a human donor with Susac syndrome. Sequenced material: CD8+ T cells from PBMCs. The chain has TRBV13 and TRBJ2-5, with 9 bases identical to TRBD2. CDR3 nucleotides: TGTGCCAGCAGCCCCACGCGGGGGGGCCAAGAGACCCAGTACTTC. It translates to CASSPTRGGQETQYF.